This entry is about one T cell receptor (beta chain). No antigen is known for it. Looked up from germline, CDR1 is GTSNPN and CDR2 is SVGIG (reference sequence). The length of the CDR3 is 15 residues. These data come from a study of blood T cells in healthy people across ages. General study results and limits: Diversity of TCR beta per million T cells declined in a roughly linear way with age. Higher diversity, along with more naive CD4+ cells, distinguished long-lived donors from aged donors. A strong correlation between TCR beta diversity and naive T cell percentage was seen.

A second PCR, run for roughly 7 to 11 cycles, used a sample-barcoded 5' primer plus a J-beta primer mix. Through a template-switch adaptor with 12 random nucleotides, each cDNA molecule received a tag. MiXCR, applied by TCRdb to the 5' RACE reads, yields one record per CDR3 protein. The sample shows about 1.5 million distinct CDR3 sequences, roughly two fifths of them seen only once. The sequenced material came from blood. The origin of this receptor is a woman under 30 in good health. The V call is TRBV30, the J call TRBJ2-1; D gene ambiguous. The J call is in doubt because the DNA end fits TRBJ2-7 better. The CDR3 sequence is CAWSVGDSSYNEQYF. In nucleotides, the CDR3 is TGTGCCTGGAGTGTAGGAGATAGCTCCTACAATGAGCAGTACTTC.